Listed here are 12 T cell receptor beta chains from one sample, sequenced in a study of breast tumors, draining lymph nodes, adjacent tissues. TCRdb re-called the multiplex PCR reads with MiXCR, one entry per CDR3 protein. The sample comprises 290,000 or so distinct CDR3 sequences, around 31% of which are singletons, and more than 1% rests with the top ten. The lymph nodes were axillary draining lymph nodes from breast cancer patients. The specimen was axillary lymph node tissue. The receptor source for this set is a female donor with breast cancer. Some clones in this sample may be carry-over from other donors' samples.

This clonotype came up many times. This chain uses TRBV5-5 with TRBJ2-1, with D tentatively TRBD2 (6 bases). Germline V gene lookup returns CDR1 SGHKS and CDR2 YYEKEE (reference sequence). V was shortened by 7 bases and J by 6 bases, with 17 bases between the two germline ends. CDR3 length: 14 residues. The CDR3 nucleotides are TGTGCCAGCTTCGGCACTAGCTCCCCCAATGAGCAGTTCTTC. This sequence encodes CASFGTSSPNEQFF.

This clonotype was counted a few times. Given a much more abundant clone one base away, this may be a read error. The chain joins TRBV20-1 to TRBJ2-7, with TRBD2 as a possible D gene (6 bases). This CDR3 contains 11 residues. Looked up from germline, CDR1 is DFQATT and CDR2 is SNEGSKA (reference sequence). The CDR3 DNA reads TGCAGTGCCGGGGGTGACTACGAGCAGTCCTTC. Encoded protein: CSAGGDYEQSF.

Only a few counts were recorded for this clonotype. One base away lies a much larger clone, so this may be a sequencing read error. V usage is TRBV10-3 and J usage is TRBJ2-3, with TRBD2 identical over 12 bases. Germline V CDR1 and CDR2: ENHRY, SYGVKD. V was pared by 4 bases and J by 4 bases, with 6 bases of the junction left unmatched. This CDR3 comprises 16 residues. The CDR3 DNA follows: TGTGCCATCAGTGGCCCGACTAGCGGGAGTTCAGATACGCAGTATTTT. Translation gives CAISGPTSGSSDTQYF.

Worth noting for this clonotype: Germline and junction disagree at one end, which may indicate a read error. The chain recombines TRBV6-2 or TRBV6-3 with TRBJ2-5, with TRBD2 as a possible D gene (7 bases). This CDR3 region has 13 residues. CDR1 and CDR2 from the germline V gene are MNHEY and SVGEGT. For the CDR3, the DNA is TGTGCCAGCAGTCACTCGGGGGGCCAGACCCAGTACTTC. It encodes CASSHSGGQTQYF.

Ten or more counts support this clonotype. This chain joins TRBV11-3 and TRBJ2-5; D is possibly TRBD1 or TRBD2 (5 bases each). The CDR3 consists of 15 residues. Trimming pared 5 bases from V and 8 bases from J, leaving 21 bases between. CDR1 is SGHNT, CDR2 YENEEA, per germline. The CDR3 DNA follows: TGTGCCAGCAGCCAGGACTCCCCCCGAGGGGATACCCAGTACTTC. It codes for CASSQDSPRGDTQYF.

The chain combines TRBV6-5 with TRBJ2-1, with TRBD2 matching over 8 bases. The CDR3 is 15 residues long. Losses at the gene ends were 2 bases for V and 3 bases for J; bases not matched to a gene: 3. Germline CDR1 is MNHEY and CDR2 is SVGAGI. The CDR3 sequence is CASSYPREGYNEQFF. CDR3 bases: TGTGCCAGCAGTTACCCCCGGGAGGGCTACAATGAGCAGTTCTTC.

In this sample, this clonotype turned up many times. This chain uses TRBV5-8 with TRBJ2-2, with unresolved D. V lost 0 bases and J 7 bases, leaving 10 bases between the germline ends. The CDR3 loop spans 14 amino acids. CDR1 SGHTS and CDR2 YDEGEE come from the germline V gene. CDR3 region: CASSLAGVGGELFF. CDR3 bases: TGTGCCAGCAGCTTGGCCGGTGTGGGCGGGGAGCTGTTTTTT.

The chain carries TRBV30 and TRBJ2-3; D gene ambiguous. The CDR3 spans 14 residues. Trimming left V 0 bases short and J 3 bases short, with 10 bases between. The V gene's germline CDR1 is GTSNPN and CDR2 SVGIG (reference sequence). For the CDR3, the DNA is TGTGCCTGGAGTGTAAATTGGGGTACAGATACGCAGTATTTT. It yields the protein CAWSVNWGTDTQYF.

In DNA, the CDR3 is TGTGCCAGCAGCCAAGGTCGCGTCCCAACCCAGTACTTC. Its protein is CASSQGRVPTQYF. This rearrangement joins TRBV3-1 to TRBJ2-5, with unresolved D. The length of the CDR3 is 13 residues. Germline V gene lookup returns CDR1 LGHDT and CDR2 YNNKEL (reference sequence). Trimming took off 1 base at V and 8 bases at J, with 11 bases between the two ends.

This clonotype was recorded many times. This chain joins TRBV20-1 and TRBJ1-3; D not certain. CDR3 size: 11 residues. Trimming took 3 bases from V and 4 from J, leaving 4 bases between them. The germline V gene encodes CDR1 DFQATT and CDR2 SNEGSKA (reference sequence). Here the CDR3 reads CSASIGNTIYF. Written as DNA, the CDR3 is TGCAGTGCTAGTATCGGAAACACCATATATTTT.

This clonotype appeared a few times. This rearrangement joins TRBV6-5 to TRBJ1-4, with D hard to call. From germline, CDR1 is MNHEY and CDR2 SVGAGI. The CDR3 spans 15 residues. Trimming shortened V by 6 bases and J by 8 bases, and 19 bases separated the two germline ends. The CDR3 spells CASRTRARQKEKLFF. In nucleotides, the CDR3 is TGTGCCAGCAGAACCCGTGCGAGACAAAAGGAAAAACTGTTTTTT.

The chain is built from TRBV24-1 and TRBJ2-6; D ambiguous. Trimming took 9 bases from V and 4 from J, leaving 6 bases between them. The CDR3 is 12 residues long. Germline CDR1 is KGHDR and CDR2 is SFDVKD. The CDR3 is CATSTGANVLTF. The CDR3, as DNA: TGTGCCACCTCTACAGGGGCCAACGTCCTGACTTTC.